The clone carrying this T cell receptor (beta chain) was detected only once. J lost 4 bases, V lost 5 bases, and 6 bases had no gene match. The CDR3 runs 16 residues. Germline V CDR1 and CDR2: MGHDK, SYGVNS. About 30,000 T cell genomes, or about 190 ng DNA, went into the sorted-subset replicate PCRs. Data came from immunoSEQ multiplex PCR; TCRdb stores just in-frame clones and leaves some out. The table shows 850,000 to 1,200,000 clones, with 70% to 80% occurring only once. The record originates from a study of shared clonotypes between healthy human individuals. This receptor was taken from a man younger than 30 in good health. This sequence joins TRBV25-1 and TRBJ2-3, with 13 nucleotides matching TRBD2. The sample was memory CD4+ T cells sorted from blood. The subset here: CD45RA-negative fraction. CDR3 sequence: CASSYRTSGRSDTQYF. The CDR3 nucleotides are TGTGCCAGCAGTTACAGGACTAGCGGGAGATCAGATACGCAGTATTTT.